The T cell receptor beta chain described here comes from a study of cytomegalovirus exposure and HLA in healthy donors. At the level of the study: HLA-typed donors were the source of about 90 million unique TCRs held in an early data release. Findings and limits, study-wide: The authors later found most CMV-associated TCR beta chains appeared HLA-restricted.

13 Jbeta primers and 60 Vbeta primers were used for the PCR. Repertoires were generated with immunoSEQ multiplex PCR, while TCRdb's copy carries only in-frame clones and drops some. The sample lists roughly 170,000 clones; 82% were seen once. In its sample, this clone was seen once. Its antigen is not identified. This TCR was sampled from a male donor in good health and CMV-seronegative. The sample consisted of PBMCs.

The CDR3 nucleotides are TGCGCCAGCAGAGGGGGGGCGCGGATTTACGACACTGAAGCTTTCTTT. This encodes CASRGGARIYDTEAFF. V usage is TRBV5-1 and J usage is TRBJ1-1, with D possibly matching TRBD1 (6 bases). The germline V gene encodes CDR1 SGHRS and CDR2 YFSETQ. Deletions cut 5 bases from V and 3 bases from J, with 20 bases between. CDR3 size: 16 residues.